The 30 T cell receptor beta chains in this list originate from one sample, sequenced in a study of T cell responses to AZD1222 COVID-19 vaccine. The repertoire was sequenced with immunoSEQ multiplex PCR; TCRdb's copy has only in-frame clones and lacks some. The data contain approximately 150,000 clones, 85% to 95% of them singletons. The sequenced sample was peripheral blood, obtained on day 0 of AZD1222 vaccination. Receptors originate from an adult in good health.

The chain uses TRBV7-6 and TRBJ2-5; D not certain. There are 12 residues in the CDR3. Trimming cost V 3 bases and J 4 bases, with 6 bases left between them. Germline CDR1 SGHVS, CDR2 FNYEAQ. CDR3 region: CASSFLGETQYF. DNA for the CDR3: TGTGCCAGCAGCTTTCTCGGAGAGACCCAGTACTTC.

This chain joins TRBV6-2 or TRBV6-3 and TRBJ2-5, with D perhaps matching TRBD1 (5 bases). The CDR3 extends over 15 amino acids. CDR1 MNHEY and CDR2 SVGEGT come from the germline V gene. V was shortened by 0 bases and J by 5 bases, with 13 bases between the two germline ends. For the CDR3, the DNA is TGTGCCAGCAGTTACTCGAGTAGGGGTGCGGAGACCCAGTACTTC. Its protein is CASSYSSRGAETQYF.

The chain carries TRBV6-4 and TRBJ1-6; D is undetermined. The V gene lost 2 bases and the J gene lost 9 bases, with 8 bases spanning the gap. Germline CDR1 reads MRHNA; CDR2 reads SNTAGT. The CDR3 is 13 amino acids. CDR3 nucleotide sequence: TGTGCCAGCAGTGACCACCTAGGTTCACCCCTCCACTTT. This gives the protein CASSDHLGSPLHF.

The chain carries TRBV4-1 and TRBJ2-7, with D possibly TRBD1 on 6 matching bases. CDR3 length: 15 amino acids. The germline gives CDR1 MGHRA, CDR2 YSYEKL. The ends were cut back, 6 bases at V and 2 bases at J, with 17 bases in the middle. The CDR3 protein is CASSPDFRGAYEQYF. The DNA of the CDR3 is TGCGCCAGCAGTCCTGACTTCAGGGGAGCCTACGAGCAGTACTTC.

The chain couples TRBV19 to TRBJ1-1; TRBD1 might be the D (5 bases). Trimming took off 3 bases at V and 1 base at J, with 12 bases between the two ends. This CDR3 is built from 15 residues. Germline assignment: CDR1 LNHDA and CDR2 SQIVND (reference sequence). CDR3 region: CASSIRERPNTEAFF. The CDR3 bases are TGTGCCAGTAGTATCAGGGAACGGCCGAACACTGAAGCTTTCTTT.

This clone has more than one count but fewer than ten. The rearrangement links TRBV6-5 to TRBJ2-7; 12 bases line up with TRBD2. The germline V gene has CDR1 MNHEY and CDR2 SVGAGI. The CDR3 has 13 amino acids. With 7 bases clipped from V and 4 bases from J, the junction kept 2 bases outside the gene matches. The CDR3 sequence is CASKTSGSYEQYF. In DNA form, the CDR3 reads TGTGCCAGCAAGACTAGCGGGAGTTACGAGCAGTACTTC.

This chain joins TRBV9 and TRBJ2-7; D is uncertain. V lost 4 bases and J lost 0, with 17 bases in between. The CDR3 spans 16 residues. CDR1 is SGDLS, CDR2 YYNGEE, per germline. The CDR3 reads CASSPDSGSPSYEQYF. CDR3 in DNA: TGTGCCAGCAGCCCCGACTCGGGCTCACCCTCCTACGAGCAGTACTTC.

This clone was recorded only once. Mismatch with germline at one junction end may stem from a read error. The chain recombines TRBV15 with TRBJ2-1, with D unresolved. Germline V lookup: CDR1 LNHNV, CDR2 YYDKDF (reference sequence). There are 14 residues in the CDR3. The CDR3 DNA reads as TGTGCCACCAGTAGAGCTAGAGGCTACAATGAGCAGTTCTTC. Residues: CATSRARGYNEQFF.

The chain recombines TRBV19 with TRBJ1-2; D may be TRBD1 (5 bases). Germline loops: CDR1 LNHDA, CDR2 SQIVND (reference sequence). Trimming shortened V by 2 bases and J by 8 bases, and 9 bases separated the two germline ends. The CDR3 has 12 amino acids. The CDR3 region has the DNA TGTGCCAGTAGTATACCCAGGGCGGGCTACACCTTC. The encoded protein is CASSIPRAGYTF. The variable domain in full, with the rest retrieved from reference TRBV19 and TRBJ1-2, is DGGITQSPKYLFRKEGQNVTLSCEQNLNHDAMYWYRQDPGQGLRLIYYSQIVNDFQKGDIAEGYSVSREKKESFPLTVTSAQKNPTAFYLCASSIPRAGYTFGSGTRLTVV.

The V gene is TRBV11-3, the J gene TRBJ1-5; 10 bases map to TRBD1. The V segment lost 5 bases and the J segment 3 bases; nucleotides outside the gene matches: 10. Germline CDR1 reads SGHNT; CDR2 reads YENEEA. This CDR3 contains 17 residues. The CDR3 is CASSPTDRGRDNQPQHF. The CDR3 DNA follows: TGTGCCAGCAGCCCTACAGACAGGGGGCGGGACAATCAGCCCCAGCATTTT.

The V call is TRBV11-2, the J call TRBJ1-1, with D maybe TRBD1 (5 bases). Trimming left V 5 bases short and J 0 bases short, with 10 bases between. The CDR3 runs to 14 residues. Germline V CDR1 and CDR2: SGHAT, FQNNGV. The CDR3 DNA reads TGTGCCAGCAGCCTCGACAGCTTGAACACTGAAGCTTTCTTT. This translates into CASSLDSLNTEAFF.

The V gene is TRBV7-9, the J gene TRBJ1-1; D is perhaps TRBD1 (5 bases). Trimming shortened V by 7 bases and J by 1 base, and 13 bases separated the two germline ends. Germline CDR1 and CDR2: SEHNR and FQNEAQ (reference sequence). CDR3 size: 14 residues. CDR3 bases: TGTGCCAGCACCCAGGGACCGCGGAACACTGAAGCTTTCTTT. It translates to CASTQGPRNTEAFF.

The chain couples TRBV12-5 to TRBJ2-7; the D is unclear. Germline CDR1 and CDR2: LGHNT and FRNRAP. CDR3 length: 14 residues. V was clipped by 6 bases and J by 2 bases, with 14 bases between them. CDR3 nucleotides: TGTGCTAGTGGAAATCTCCCGATTACCTACGAGCAGTACTTC. This gives the protein CASGNLPITYEQYF. The variable domain in full, with the rest retrieved from reference TRBV12-5 and TRBJ2-7, is DARVTQTPRHKVTEMGQEVTMRCQPILGHNTVFWYRQTMMQGLELLAYFRNRAPLDDSGMPKDRFSAEMPDATLATLKIQPSEPRDSAVYFCASGNLPITYEQYFGPGTRLTVT.

This clone was recorded once. The J gene is TRBJ1-1, the V gene TRBV4-1; TRBD1 agrees at 9 bases. V lost 6 bases to trimming and J lost 5 bases; unmatched junction nucleotides: 10. The CDR3 spans 15 residues. Germline lookup yields CDR1 MGHRA and CDR2 YSYEKL. CDR3 loop: CASRINRGRETEAFF. CDR3 nucleotides: TGCGCCAGCAGAATCAACAGGGGGCGCGAGACTGAAGCTTTCTTT.

This chain joins TRBV10-2 and TRBJ1-5; possible D gene TRBD1, 6 bases. The CDR3 totals 13 residues. Germline CDR1 WSHSY, CDR2 SAAADI. Trimming removed 4 bases from V and 8 bases from J, with 12 bases in between. The DNA of the CDR3 is TGCGCCAGCAGTGTTGGGGGCGCGGAGCCCCAGCATTTT. Its translation is CASSVGGAEPQHF.

V and J are TRBV19 and TRBJ2-7, with 8 bases that match TRBD1. The CDR3 sequence is 17 residues long. Trimming removed 5 bases from V and 0 bases from J; junction bases left unmatched: 12. Germline values: CDR1 LNHDA, CDR2 SQIVND (reference sequence). The CDR3 here is CASSPPSGTGVSYEQYF. The CDR3 DNA reads TGTGCCAGTAGTCCCCCCTCCGGGACAGGAGTCTCCTACGAGCAGTACTTC.

The chain has TRBV4-2 and TRBJ1-5; D is possibly TRBD1 (5 bases). The CDR3 sequence is 16 residues long. The V end was cut by 4 bases, the J end by 0 bases, with 13 bases between. CDR1 and CDR2 (germline): LGHNA, YNFKEQ. The CDR3 spells CASSPEGNPSNQPQHF. In nucleotides, the CDR3 is TGTGCCAGCAGCCCCGAGGGGAACCCTAGCAATCAGCCCCAGCATTTT.

The chain combines TRBV30 with TRBJ1-1; D not resolved. The CDR3 is 12 residues long. V lost 5 bases and J 11 bases, leaving 18 bases between the germline ends. Looked up from germline, CDR1 is GTSNPN and CDR2 is SVGIG (reference sequence). The CDR3 here is CAWGQFQVEAFF. The CDR3 region has the DNA TGTGCCTGGGGTCAATTTCAGGTTGAGGCTTTCTTT. Together with reference TRBV30 and TRBJ1-1, the CDR3 gives the full variable domain: SQTIHQWPATLVQPVGSPLSLECTVEGTSNPNLYWYRQAAGRGLQLLFYSVGIGQISSEVPQNLSASRPQDRQFILSSKKLLLSDSGFYLCAWGQFQVEAFFGQGTRLTVV.

V and J are TRBV11-2 and TRBJ1-1; TRBD1 aligns across 9 bases. In germline, CDR1 is SGHAT, CDR2 FQNNGV. After removal of 2 bases from V and 3 bases from J, the junction contained 13 bases not matched to a gene. The CDR3 spans 18 residues. DNA of the CDR3: TGTGCCAGCAGCTTATTCTATTGGGACAGGGCCGCGGACACTGAAGCTTTCTTT. This codes for CASSLFYWDRAADTEAFF.

The V gene is TRBV5-1, the J gene TRBJ2-5, with 7 bases lining up with TRBD1. Looked up from germline, CDR1 is SGHRS and CDR2 is YFSETQ. The V segment lost 4 bases and the J segment 5 bases; nucleotides outside the gene matches: 17. The CDR3 has 17 amino acids. CDR3 residues: CASSPTQLDRVPETQYF. For the CDR3, the DNA is TGCGCCAGCAGCCCTACCCAACTTGACAGGGTACCCGAGACCCAGTACTTC.

This clone appeared a few times. This chain links TRBV6-4 with TRBJ2-3, with TRBD2 identical over 12 bases. Germline values: CDR1 MRHNA, CDR2 SNTAGT. The CDR3 covers 15 residues. V gave up 6 bases and J gave up 4 bases; unmatched junction bases: 5. The CDR3 region has the DNA TGTGCCAGCAGCGAACTAGCGGGAGGATCAGATACGCAGTATTTT. Amino acid sequence: CASSELAGGSDTQYF.

The gene calls are TRBV7-3 and TRBJ1-5; D may be TRBD1 (6 bases). The CDR3 spans 13 residues. Germline V gives CDR1 SGHTA, CDR2 FQGTGA. V lost 5 bases and J 7 bases, leaving 12 bases between the germline ends. Written as DNA, the CDR3 is TGTGCCAGCAGCCCCCTAGGGGGGCAGCCCCAGCATTTT. Translating gives CASSPLGGQPQHF.

The chain is built from TRBV6-6 and TRBJ2-6, with 7 nucleotides matching TRBD1. V lost 6 bases and J lost 3; bases outside the gene matches: 20. The CDR3 is 20 amino acids. Germline-derived CDR1 and CDR2 are MNHNY and SVGAGI (reference sequence). As DNA, the CDR3 is TGTGCCAGCAGCCGTGGGGCCGGGACAGCACTTCGCAGTGGGGCCAACGTCCTGACTTTC. Translating gives CASSRGAGTALRSGANVLTF.

This chain connects TRBV19 to TRBJ2-1; TRBD2 matches 10 bases. The CDR3 runs to 13 residues. Germline values: CDR1 LNHDA, CDR2 SQIVND (reference sequence). Trimming at V came to 5 bases and at J to 14 bases, leaving 9 bases not matched to a gene. This CDR3 reads CASSELAGRSKFF. The DNA for the CDR3 is TGTGCCAGTAGTGAACTAGCGGGACGAAGTAAGTTCTTC.

V usage is TRBV7-2 and J usage is TRBJ1-1; D perhaps matches TRBD1 (6 bases). The CDR3 covers 13 residues. The ends were cut back, 0 bases at V and 8 bases at J, with 10 bases in the middle. Germline V CDR1 and CDR2: SGHTA, FQGNSA. The CDR3: CASSLAGQPEAFF. In DNA form, the CDR3 reads TGTGCCAGCAGCTTAGCCGGACAGCCGGAAGCTTTCTTT. Full variable domain (missing parts from reference TRBV7-2 and TRBJ1-1): GAGVSQSPSNKVTEKGKDVELRCDPISGHTALYWYRQSLGQGLEFLIYFQGNSAPDKSGLPSDRFSAERTGGSVSTLTIQRTQQEDSAVYLCASSLAGQPEAFFGQGTRLTVV.

The V call is TRBV28, the J call TRBJ2-1; D gene ambiguous. Trimming took 3 bases from V and 5 from J, leaving 8 bases between them. This CDR3 is built from 13 residues. Germline assignment: CDR1 MDHEN and CDR2 SYDVKM. CDR3 nucleotide sequence: TGTGCCAGCAGTTTCCGTCGAAACAATGAGCAGTTCTTC. It specifies CASSFRRNNEQFF.

The chain couples TRBV5-8 to TRBJ2-7; maybe TRBD2 (7 bases). This CDR3 region has 14 residues. The V end lost 5 bases, the J end lost 4 bases, and 16 bases lay between the germline ends. Germline CDR1 and CDR2: SGHTS and YDEGEE. This CDR3 is CASRPRGGFYEQYF. The CDR3 DNA reads TGTGCCAGCAGACCCAGGGGAGGGTTTTACGAGCAGTACTTC.

This clone was observed once. This rearrangement joins TRBV9 to TRBJ2-6, with 9 bases that match TRBD2. Germline CDR1 reads SGDLS; CDR2 reads YYNGEE. The CDR3 has 16 amino acids. Trimming took 3 bases from V and 0 from J; bases not matched to a gene: 1. DNA for the CDR3: TGTGCCAGCAGCGGACTAGCGGCCTCTGGGGCCAACGTCCTGACTTTC. It is translated as CASSGLAASGANVLTF.

The CDR3 coding sequence is TGCAGCGCCCCAGGGGGGGCTGCTCACAATGAGCAGTTCTTC. Its protein is CSAPGGAAHNEQFF. The V and J genes are TRBV29-1 and TRBJ2-1; perhaps D is TRBD1 or TRBD2 (7 bases each). Germline CDR1 is SQVTM and CDR2 is ANQGSEA. Trimming took 7 bases from V and 5 from J, leaving 18 bases between them. The length of the CDR3 is 14 residues.

The gene calls are TRBV14 and TRBJ2-7; D is ambiguous. The V end lost 0 bases, the J end lost 4 bases, and 4 bases lay between the germline ends. Germline V lookup: CDR1 SGHDN, CDR2 FVKESK. This CDR3 region has 12 residues. The CDR3 nucleotides read TGTGCCAGCAGCCAAGAAACTTACGAGCAGTACTTC. It is translated as CASSQETYEQYF.